This T cell receptor (beta chain) derives from a study of T cell repertoires in aging, cancer and after chemotherapy. Study information: Clear clonal overlap appeared across healthy donor samples taken over several months to years.

Amplification of TCR beta used genomic DNA extracted from peripheral blood. A mixed TRB-A/B primer pool amplified rearranged TRB by multiplex touch-down PCR. Each CDR3 protein is one row after TCRdb ran MiXCR on the multiplex PCR reads. Of approximately 4,100 distinct CDR3 sequences listed, more than 20% are singletons. This clonotype is judged medium-sized. Germline CDR1 reads MNHEY; CDR2 reads SMNVEV (reference sequence). The ends lost 6 bases at V and 6 bases at J; junction bases unmatched: 12. This CDR3 contains 15 residues. The chain has TRBV27 and TRBJ1-2, with 8 nucleotides matching TRBD1. Sequencing was done on a sample of blood. The sequence was collected from a human donor in good health. The donor label of this sample is uncertain. CDR3 nucleotides: TGTGCCAGCAGCCCCCGAGGCAGGGGGCCGGATGGCTACACCTTC. It yields the protein CASSPRGRGPDGYTF.